This T cell receptor beta chain stems from a study of T cells in Graves' hyperthyroidism and ophthalmopathy. The germline gives CDR1 LGHNT, CDR2 FRNRAP. The germline V and J ends were trimmed by 6 bases and 7 bases, with 12 bases remaining between them. CDR3 size: 13 residues. About this clonotype: A single base separates this from a much larger clone, so it may be a read error.

There were TCR beta CDR3 regions amplified from RNA transcripts. The HTBI primer set served for first-round RT-PCR of the TCR CDR3. In TCRdb, the multiplex PCR reads were re-called with MiXCR into one record per CDR3 protein. The sample holds about 410,000 distinct CDR3 sequences; under 15% are singletons and the top ten take 13%. Sequenced sample: blood. This sequence was found in a man between 18 and 29 years old with Graves' ophthalmopathy. The chain couples TRBV12-5 to TRBJ2-2; no firm D call. The CDR3, as DNA: TGTGCTAGTGGCCAAAAGGCTTGCGGGGAGCTGTTTTTT. Amino acids: CASGQKACGELFF.